These T cell receptor beta chains were read from a single sample in a study of blood T cell repertoires in COVID-19. Assay used: immunoSEQ multiplex PCR; TCRdb lists only in-frame clones, some missing. The data show hundreds of thousands of clones, about 90% seen once. Sequenced input: peripheral blood. These receptors were taken from a woman younger than 35 who had recovered from COVID-19. CDR3s include the opening cysteine and the closing phenylalanine or tryptophan. A D gene is named only where the DNA matches it firmly. Rows may omit the clone size; those that give it use once, few, many or a size class.

J: TRBJ1-1; size: NA; V: TRBV5-1; D: NA; CDR3: CASPYTEAFF
J: TRBJ1-2; size: once; V: TRBV7-9; D: TRBD1; CDR3: CASSARLGTGRIGYTF
J: TRBJ1-1; size: NA; V: TRBV4-3; D: NA; CDR3: CASSQGQEATEAFF
J: TRBJ1-5; size: NA; V: TRBV5-5; D: TRBD1; CDR3: CASSRDRGNQPQHF
J: TRBJ2-2; size: NA; V: TRBV30; D: NA; CDR3: CAWSQGTGELFF
J: TRBJ2-5; size: NA; V: TRBV27; D: NA; CDR3: CASSRTRTVQETQYF
J: TRBJ2-5; size: few; V: TRBV7-9; D: TRBD2; CDR3: CASSSMTSGRARETQYF
J: TRBJ1-6; size: NA; V: TRBV28; D: TRBD1; CDR3: CASRTGVSYNSPLHF
J: TRBJ2-2; size: NA; V: TRBV5-6; D: TRBD2; CDR3: CASSVGISGRTGELFF
J: TRBJ2-5; size: NA; V: TRBV2; D: NA; CDR3: CASRPLFGPQETQYF
J: TRBJ2-2; size: NA; V: TRBV7-9; D: TRBD2; CDR3: CASSRYGTSGRAYTGELFF
J: TRBJ2-1; size: NA; V: TRBV25-1; D: NA; CDR3: CASSEGTRGAYYNEQFF
J: TRBJ2-3; size: NA; V: TRBV19; D: NA; CDR3: CASRQRTTDTQYF
J: TRBJ1-2; size: NA; V: TRBV5-1; D: TRBD1; CDR3: CASSLEDRVHGYTF
J: TRBJ2-3; size: NA; V: TRBV6-5; D: TRBD2; CDR3: CASSSLAGGGTDTQYF
J: TRBJ1-2; size: NA; V: TRBV29-1; D: NA; CDR3: CSDYYLGARGYTF
J: TRBJ2-2; size: NA; V: TRBV5-4; D: TRBD2; CDR3: CASSTLAGFNTGELFF
J: TRBJ1-4; size: NA; V: TRBV6-5; D: TRBD1; CDR3: CASSYLGGRGEKLFF
J: TRBJ1-1; size: few; V: TRBV5-1; D: TRBD1; CDR3: CASSIQGATEAFF
J: TRBJ2-5; size: NA; V: TRBV27; D: TRBD2; CDR3: CASSLLAGGAPGETQYF
J: TRBJ1-4; size: NA; V: TRBV27; D: NA; CDR3: CASSFGANEKLFF
J: TRBJ2-1; size: NA; V: TRBV7-2; D: NA; CDR3: CASSPAGGARNEQFF
J: TRBJ2-2; size: NA; V: TRBV18; D: TRBD2; CDR3: CASSPLSGSLQGGELFF
J: TRBJ2-4; size: NA; V: TRBV11-3; D: TRBD2; CDR3: CASSLVASGTNIQYF
J: TRBJ2-2; size: NA; V: TRBV18; D: NA; CDR3: CASSFTGLPGELFF
J: TRBJ1-4; size: once; V: TRBV7-2; D: TRBD1; CDR3: CASSLLGTGGRKLFF
J: TRBJ2-1; size: NA; V: TRBV6-2/TRBV6-3; D: NA; CDR3: CASSYPTASQGNEQFF
J: TRBJ2-1; size: NA; V: TRBV5-1; D: NA; CDR3: CASSLEGGEQFF
J: TRBJ1-1; size: NA; V: TRBV19; D: NA; CDR3: CASSIAGVDGEAFF
J: TRBJ1-1; size: NA; V: TRBV6-6; D: TRBD1; CDR3: CASTETGVTEAFF
J: TRBJ1-5; size: NA; V: TRBV7-9; D: NA; CDR3: CASSLNGEGIQPQHF
J: TRBJ2-4; size: NA; V: TRBV4-3; D: NA; CDR3: CASSQDSGGLAKNIQYF
J: TRBJ2-1; size: NA; V: TRBV3-1/TRBV3-2; D: NA; CDR3: CASSHDRGNEQFF
J: TRBJ1-2; size: NA; V: TRBV6-5; D: TRBD1; CDR3: CASRRGGSDGYTF
J: TRBJ1-5; size: NA; V: TRBV24-1; D: NA; CDR3: CATSAGFPGQPQHF
J: TRBJ2-3; size: NA; V: TRBV9; D: TRBD2; CDR3: CASSVAVFSGRTDTQYF
J: TRBJ2-3; size: NA; V: TRBV10-1; D: NA; CDR3: CASSEFPPRDRTDTQYF
J: TRBJ1-1; size: NA; V: TRBV7-8; D: TRBD1; CDR3: CASSSRKQGTEAFF
J: TRBJ2-1; size: NA; V: TRBV19; D: TRBD2; CDR3: CASCIGGTSNNEQFF
J: TRBJ1-6; size: NA; V: TRBV27; D: NA; CDR3: CASSLQARAGSPLHF